A selection of T cell receptor beta chains follows, all from one sample in a study of HIV-infected patients and healthy controls. TCRdb processed the 5' RACE reads anew with MiXCR; each CDR3 protein has one entry. The profile shows 9,500 to 15,000 distinct CDR3 sequences, 8% to 9.5% of them singletons. The specimen was blood, collected before antiretroviral therapy. These receptors all stem from an adult with HIV infection. The donor label of this sample is uncertain. CDR3s include the opening cysteine and the closing phenylalanine or tryptophan. Each record gives: V gene, clone size, D gene, J gene, CDR3 DNA, CDR3 protein. D genes are given only for firm matches. Some rows have no size entry. The others give once, few or many, or a class for an expanded clone.

TRBV24-1	medium-sized	TRBD1	TRBJ2-3	TGTGCCACCAGTGATGCAGACAGGGGAAGAACAGATACGCAGTATTTT	CATSDADRGRTDTQYF
TRBV3-1	many	-	TRBJ1-1	TGTGCCAGCAGCCAAGCGCTATCTACCACTGAAGCTTTCTTT	CASSQALSTTEAFF
TRBV12-3/TRBV12-4	-	TRBD2	TRBJ2-1	TGTGCCAGCAGGTTTAGCGGGAGCTCCTACAATGAGCAGTTCTTC	CASRFSGSSYNEQFF
TRBV7-2	many	TRBD1	TRBJ2-7	TGTGCCAGCAGCGTCACAGGGGTATACGAGCAGTACTTC	CASSVTGVYEQYF
TRBV20-1	many	TRBD2	TRBJ2-3	TGCAGTGCCTTGCGGGGGGGCCCCACAGATACGCAGTATTTT	CSALRGGPTDTQYF
TRBV5-6	many	-	TRBJ1-1	TGTGCCAGCAGCGTGGGAGGCGGAAAGAACACTGAAGCTTTCTTT	CASSVGGGKNTEAFF
TRBV29-1	many	-	TRBJ2-2	TGCAGCGTTGAAGGACAGGGAGGCACCGGGGAGCTGTTTTTT	CSVEGQGGTGELFF
TRBV3-1	many	-	TRBJ1-3	TGTGCCAGCAGCCCCGGGAGCTCAGGAAACACCATATATTTT	CASSPGSSGNTIYF
TRBV13	many	-	TRBJ2-4	TGTGCCAGCAGCTCGCGGGACAGCGGGATTCTAGCCAAAAACATTCAGTACTTC	CASSSRDSGILAKNIQYF
TRBV27	many	-	TRBJ1-1	TGTGCCAGCAGTCCTCCTTGGGGAACCACTGAAGCTTTCTTT	CASSPPWGTTEAFF
TRBV27	many	-	TRBJ1-5	TGTGCCAGCAGAGTAACAGATAGCAATCAGCCCCAGCATTTT	CASRVTDSNQPQHF
TRBV6-9	medium-sized	-	TRBJ2-3	TGTGCCAGCCGTAGGGGCTACACAGATACGCAGTATTTT	CASRRGYTDTQYF
TRBV7-3	medium-sized	-	TRBJ2-3	TGTGCCAGCAGCTTAGATCTGGGGGATACGCAGTATTTT	CASSLDLGDTQYF
TRBV20-1	many	-	TRBJ1-5	TGCAGTGTGGGGGGGAATCAGCCCCAGCATTTT	CSVGGNQPQHF
TRBV18	-	-	TRBJ2-2	TGTGCCAGCTCACCCTCGGACTCTCCTGGGGAGCTGTTTTTT	CASSPSDSPGELFF
TRBV28	many	TRBD1	TRBJ1-1	TGTGCCAGCATTAGTATGGGGCTACAGGGGATTTGGGATCGCACTGAAGCTTTCTTT	CASISMGLQGIWDRTEAFF
TRBV2	many	-	TRBJ2-1	TGTGCCAGCGGAGAGAGGGTTTGGTCCGAGCAGTTCTTC	CASGERVWSEQFF
TRBV6-5	many	-	TRBJ2-5	TGTGCCAGCAGTTACTCAAGTGGGGGAATCCAAGAGACCCAGTACTTC	CASSYSSGGIQETQYF
TRBV21-1	medium-sized	-	TRBJ1-3	TGTGCCAGCAGCAAATGGGACAGTCCTTCTGGAAACACCATATATTTT	CASSKWDSPSGNTIYF
TRBV10-3	many	-	TRBJ1-5	TGTGCCATCAGTGAGGGTGTTGGTCAGCCCCAGCATTTT	CAISEGVGQPQHF
TRBV12-3/TRBV12-4	many	-	TRBJ2-5	TGTGCCAGCAGTTTCTCGGGCTTGGAGACCCAGTACTTC	CASSFSGLETQYF
TRBV5-1	few	TRBD2	TRBJ2-3	TGCGCCAGCAGCTTGGCTGGGCGGGAGGATACGCAGTATTTT	CASSLAGREDTQYF
TRBV5-5	-	-	TRBJ2-1	TGTGCCAGCAGTTGGACAACCTACAATGAGCAGTTCTTC	CASSWTTYNEQFF
TRBV27	many	-	TRBJ2-7	TGTGCCAGCAGTTTATCGAGGTCCCTAGCGAGGCCCTACGAGCAGTACTTC	CASSLSRSLARPYEQYF
TRBV11-2	many	-	TRBJ2-2	TGTGCCAGCAGCCTAGCGGCAGGGGGTTTTCACGGGGAGCTGTTTTTT	CASSLAAGGFHGELFF
TRBV18	many	-	TRBJ1-5	TGTGCCAGCTCACCTCGTGGAGGGGATAGCAATCAGCCCCAGCATTTT	CASSPRGGDSNQPQHF
TRBV7-2	few	TRBD2	TRBJ2-5	TGTGCCAGCACCTCAGGACTAGCGGGGACCCAAGAGACCCAGTACTTC	CASTSGLAGTQETQYF
TRBV27	many	-	TRBJ1-2	TGTGCCAGCAGTCAGGGACCCGACTATGGCTACACCTTC	CASSQGPDYGYTF
TRBV6-1	many	-	TRBJ1-4	TGTGCCAGCAGGCGGGACAAAGCAACTAATGAAAAACTGTTTTTT	CASRRDKATNEKLFF
TRBV7-6	large	TRBD1	TRBJ2-2	TGTGCCAGCAGCTTTGAGGGGGCCACCGGGGAGCTGTTTTTT	CASSFEGATGELFF
TRBV6-2/TRBV6-3	medium-sized	TRBD1	TRBJ1-5	TGTGCCAGCACTCCGGGACAGGGGACGCAGCCCCAGCATTTT	CASTPGQGTQPQHF
TRBV5-4	many	TRBD2	TRBJ2-2	TGTGCCAGCAGAGCGACTAGCGGGAGATCCGGGGAGCTGTTTTTT	CASRATSGRSGELFF
TRBV29-1	many	TRBD1	TRBJ1-2	TGCAGCGTTGCTCGGGACAGGGAAGGCTTGTATGGCTACACCTTC	CSVARDREGLYGYTF
TRBV11-1	many	TRBD1	TRBJ2-3	TGTGCCAGCAGCTCGGACAGGGGAGGAGATACGCAGTATTTT	CASSSDRGGDTQYF
TRBV7-9	many	TRBD1	TRBJ2-5	TGTGCCAGCAGCTTAGATTTGGAACGGGACAGGGGGTGGCAAGAGACCCAGTACTTC	CASSLDLERDRGWQETQYF
TRBV9	medium-sized	TRBD1	TRBJ1-1	TGTGCCAGCAGCCCCCCAACAGGGGCGGACACTGAAGCTTTCTTT	CASSPPTGADTEAFF
TRBV30	-	-	TRBJ2-1	TGTGCCTGGACAGGGACTGCCCACTACAATGAGCAGTTCTTC	CAWTGTAHYNEQFF
TRBV6-5	medium-sized	-	TRBJ2-1	TGTGCCAGCAGTTATGGAGTCCCAGGCAATGAGCAGTTCTTC	CASSYGVPGNEQFF
TRBV7-8	few	-	TRBJ2-1	TGTGCCAGCAGCTTAGCGGGGAAAGTAGATGAGCAGTTCTTC	CASSLAGKVDEQFF
TRBV4-2	many	TRBD2	TRBJ2-3	TGTGCCAGCAGCCAGGGGACTAGCGGGGCGAGTGGCACAGATACGCAGTATTTT	CASSQGTSGASGTDTQYF
TRBV19	many	-	TRBJ2-5	TGTGCCAGTTCCACTCAGGACAACCAAGAGACCCAGTACTTC	CASSTQDNQETQYF
TRBV20-1	-	-	TRBJ1-5	TGCAGTGCTAGTTCGTGGGGGGGCGGCAATCAGCCCCAGCATTTT	CSASSWGGGNQPQHF
TRBV5-6	many	-	TRBJ2-7	TGTGCCAGCAGCTTGGCCTCCCACGAGCAGTACTTC	CASSLASHEQYF
TRBV2	many	TRBD2	TRBJ2-1	TGTGCCAGCAGTTTCCTAGCGGACAATGAGCAGTTCTTC	CASSFLADNEQFF
TRBV7-2	-	-	TRBJ2-3	TGTGCCAGCAGCCGCTCCGGAGTGAGGTCAGATACGCAGTATTTT	CASSRSGVRSDTQYF
TRBV27	many	-	TRBJ2-6	TGTGCCAGCAGTTTTTACAGGGCTGGGGCCAACGTCCTGACTTTC	CASSFYRAGANVLTF
TRBV20-1	many	TRBD1	TRBJ1-2	TGCAGTGCTAGAGATTTAGGGACAGGGGGCTCTGGCTACACCTTC	CSARDLGTGGSGYTF
TRBV6-5	many	-	TRBJ1-5	TGTGCCAGCAGTTACGGGGGTGGGCAGCCCCAGCATTTT	CASSYGGGQPQHF
TRBV5-1	many	-	TRBJ2-7	TGCGCCAGCAGCTTCGGTCAGAACTACGAGCAGTACTTC	CASSFGQNYEQYF
TRBV29-1	many	-	TRBJ2-1	TGCAGCGTTTGTACTAGTCTTATGGCTCTGGATGAGCAGTTCTTC	CSVCTSLMALDEQFF
TRBV5-1	many	TRBD2	TRBJ2-2	TGCGCCAGCAGCTTGGGCCTAGCGGGAAAGATCGGGGAGCTGTTTTTT	CASSLGLAGKIGELFF
TRBV5-1	many	TRBD2	TRBJ2-2	TGCGCCAGCAGCGCCGATTTAGCGGGAGTCGGGGAGCTGTTTTTT	CASSADLAGVGELFF
TRBV11-2	once	-	TRBJ1-4	TGTGCCAGCAGCCGGACAGAAAATTCGGAAAAACTGTTTTTT	CASSRTENSEKLFF
TRBV6-1	many	-	TRBJ1-5	TGTGCCAGCACCCAAGGGACGGAGAATCAGCCCCAGCATTTT	CASTQGTENQPQHF
TRBV19	-	-	TRBJ2-7	TGTGCCAGTAGCCTTTCGTTCCCGGGGTACGAGCAGTACTTC	CASSLSFPGYEQYF
TRBV19	many	TRBD1	TRBJ1-2	TGTGCCAGTAGTAGCCCAAACAGGGGGGTCTACACCTTC	CASSSPNRGVYTF
TRBV2	-	TRBD1	TRBJ2-3	TGTGCCAACGTCGACAGGGAAAGGGTTGGAGATACGCAGTATTTT	CANVDRERVGDTQYF
TRBV5-4	many	-	TRBJ2-3	TGTGCCAGCAGCTTTGTCGACGGGGTGGGGTATTTT	CASSFVDGVGYF
TRBV30	-	-	TRBJ2-5	TGTGCCTGGAGTGTGGACACCCAAGAGACCCAGTACTTC	CAWSVDTQETQYF
TRBV7-9	many	TRBD1	TRBJ2-7	TGTGCCAGCAGCGACGACAGGGGTGCACGGGGGGAGCAGTACTTC	CASSDDRGARGEQYF